Detailed here is one T cell receptor (beta chain). The antigen is unknown. This entry belongs to a study of cytomegalovirus exposure and HLA in healthy donors. Study-level points and caveats: An analysis that came later showed most CMV-associated TCR beta chains appearing HLA-restricted.

The PCR contained 60 Vbeta and 13 Jbeta primers. Here immunoSEQ multiplex PCR was the method, and the copy in TCRdb shows in-frame clones only, minus some. The repertoire holds approximately 100,000 clones, with over 65% as singletons. V gave up 1 base and J gave up 2 bases, with 11 bases separating them. This CDR3 is built from 14 residues. CDR1 is GTSNPN and CDR2 is SVGIG in the germline V gene (reference sequence). The V call is TRBV30, the J call TRBJ1-2, with D perhaps matching TRBD1 (6 bases). This TCR was sampled from a female donor in good health and CMV-seropositive. The material sequenced was PBMCs. The CDR3 DNA reads as TGTGCCTGGAGTGAGGGGCAGGGGAACTATGGCTACACCTTC. Translating gives CAWSEGQGNYGYTF. The entire variable domain, with the rest obtained from reference TRBV30 and TRBJ1-2, is as follows: SQTIHQWPATLVQPVGSPLSLECTVEGTSNPNLYWYRQAAGRGLQLLFYSVGIGQISSEVPQNLSASRPQDRQFILSSKKLLLSDSGFYLCAWSEGQGNYGYTFGSGTRLTVV.